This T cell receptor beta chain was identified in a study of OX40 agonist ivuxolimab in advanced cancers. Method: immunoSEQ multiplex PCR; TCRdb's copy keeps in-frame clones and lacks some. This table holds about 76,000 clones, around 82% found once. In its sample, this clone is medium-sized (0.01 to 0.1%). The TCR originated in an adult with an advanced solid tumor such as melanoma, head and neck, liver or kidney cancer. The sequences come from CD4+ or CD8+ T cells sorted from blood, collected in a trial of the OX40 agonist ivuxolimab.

CDR3 DNA: TGTGCCAGTAGTATAGGCGGGACAGCCTACGAGCAGTACTTC. This codes for CASSIGGTAYEQYF. The rearrangement joins TRBV19 to TRBJ2-7, with a weak D call TRBD1 (7 bases). Per germline, CDR1 LNHDA and CDR2 SQIVND (reference sequence). V was shortened by 1 base and J by 2 bases, with 9 bases between the two germline ends. The CDR3 runs 14 residues.